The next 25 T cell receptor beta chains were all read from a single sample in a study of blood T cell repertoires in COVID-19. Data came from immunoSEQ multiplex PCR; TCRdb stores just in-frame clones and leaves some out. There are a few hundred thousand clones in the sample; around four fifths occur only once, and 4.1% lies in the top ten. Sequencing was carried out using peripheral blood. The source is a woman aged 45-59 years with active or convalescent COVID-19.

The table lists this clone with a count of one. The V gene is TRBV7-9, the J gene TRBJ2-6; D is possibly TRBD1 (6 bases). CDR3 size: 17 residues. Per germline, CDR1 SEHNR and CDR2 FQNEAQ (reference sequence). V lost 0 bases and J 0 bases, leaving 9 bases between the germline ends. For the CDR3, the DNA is TGTGCCAGCAGCTTAGCCGTGGACAGCTCTGGGGCCAACGTCCTGACTTTC. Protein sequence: CASSLAVDSSGANVLTF.

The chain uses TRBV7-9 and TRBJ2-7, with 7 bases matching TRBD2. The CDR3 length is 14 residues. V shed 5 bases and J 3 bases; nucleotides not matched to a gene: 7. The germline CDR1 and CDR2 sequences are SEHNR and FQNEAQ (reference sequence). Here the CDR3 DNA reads TGTGCCAGCAGCCCCGGGAGGCAGGACTACGAGCAGTACTTC. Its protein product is CASSPGRQDYEQYF. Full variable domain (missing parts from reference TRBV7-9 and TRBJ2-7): DTGVSQNPRHKITKRGQNVTFRCDPISEHNRLYWYRQTLGQGPEFLTYFQNEAQLEKSRLLSDRFSAERPKGSFSTLEIQRTEQGDSAMYLCASSPGRQDYEQYFGPGTRLTVT.

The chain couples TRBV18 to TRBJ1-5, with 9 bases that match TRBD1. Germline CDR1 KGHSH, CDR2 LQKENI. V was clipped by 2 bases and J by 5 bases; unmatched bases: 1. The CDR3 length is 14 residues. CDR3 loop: CASSPGDRDQPQHF. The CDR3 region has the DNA TGTGCCAGCTCACCAGGGGACAGGGATCAGCCCCAGCATTTT.

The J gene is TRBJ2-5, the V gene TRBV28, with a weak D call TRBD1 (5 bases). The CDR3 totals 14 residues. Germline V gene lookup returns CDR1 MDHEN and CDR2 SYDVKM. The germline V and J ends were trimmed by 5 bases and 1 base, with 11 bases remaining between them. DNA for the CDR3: TGTGCCAGCAGTCCTCTAGACAGCCAAGAGACCCAGTACTTC. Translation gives CASSPLDSQETQYF.

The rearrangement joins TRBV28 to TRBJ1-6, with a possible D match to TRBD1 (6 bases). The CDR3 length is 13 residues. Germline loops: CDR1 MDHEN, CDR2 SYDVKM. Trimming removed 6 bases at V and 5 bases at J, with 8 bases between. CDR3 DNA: TGTGCCAGCAGGGGACAAAATAATTCACCCCTCCACTTT. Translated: CASRGQNNSPLHF.

The CDR3 DNA sequence: TGCGCCAGCAGCTTGTTTAGGGGGAACACTGAAGCTTTCTTT. It is translated as CASSLFRGNTEAFF. The chain combines TRBV5-1 with TRBJ1-1; D might be TRBD1 (5 bases). Trimming left V 1 base short and J 1 base short, with 8 bases between. Germline V gives CDR1 SGHRS, CDR2 YFSETQ. CDR3 length: 14 amino acids.

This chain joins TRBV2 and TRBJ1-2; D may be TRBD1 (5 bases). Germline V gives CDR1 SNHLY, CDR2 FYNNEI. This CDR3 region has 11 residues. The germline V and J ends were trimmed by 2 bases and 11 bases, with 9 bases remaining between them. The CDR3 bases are TGTGCCAGCAGTGAACAGGGATCATACACCTTC. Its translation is CASSEQGSYTF. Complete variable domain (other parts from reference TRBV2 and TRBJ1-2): EPEVTQTPSHQVTQMGQEVILRCVPISNHLYFYWYRQILGQKVEFLVSFYNNEISEKSEIFDDQFSVERPDGSNFTLKIRSTKLEDSAMYFCASSEQGSYTFGSGTRLTVV.

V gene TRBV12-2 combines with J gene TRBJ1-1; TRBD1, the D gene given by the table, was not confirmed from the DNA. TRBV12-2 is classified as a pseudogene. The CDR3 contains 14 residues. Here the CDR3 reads CASRFSWQMATAFF. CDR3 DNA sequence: TGTGCAAGTCGCTTTTCGTGGCAGATGGCAACAGCTTTCTTT.

The CDR3: CASSVTSGGSTDTQYF. DNA of the CDR3: TGTGCCAGCAGCGTAACTAGCGGGGGTTCCACAGATACGCAGTATTTT. The V and J genes are TRBV7-9 and TRBJ2-3; 11 bases are a match to TRBD2. V lost 5 bases, J lost 2 bases, and 6 bases stayed unmatched. The CDR3 consists of 16 residues. The germline CDR1 and CDR2 sequences are SEHNR and FQNEAQ (reference sequence).

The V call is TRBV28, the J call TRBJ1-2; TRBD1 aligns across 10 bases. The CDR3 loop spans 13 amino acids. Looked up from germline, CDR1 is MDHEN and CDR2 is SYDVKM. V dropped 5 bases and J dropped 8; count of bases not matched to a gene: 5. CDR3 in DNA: TGTGCCAGCAGTCCCGGGACAGGGGAAGGCTACACCTTC. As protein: CASSPGTGEGYTF.

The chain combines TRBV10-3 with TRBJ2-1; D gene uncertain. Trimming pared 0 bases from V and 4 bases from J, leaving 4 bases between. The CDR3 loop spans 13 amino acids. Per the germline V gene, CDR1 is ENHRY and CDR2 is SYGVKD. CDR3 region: CAISESEYNEQFF. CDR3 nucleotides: TGTGCCATCAGTGAGTCGGAGTACAATGAGCAGTTCTTC.

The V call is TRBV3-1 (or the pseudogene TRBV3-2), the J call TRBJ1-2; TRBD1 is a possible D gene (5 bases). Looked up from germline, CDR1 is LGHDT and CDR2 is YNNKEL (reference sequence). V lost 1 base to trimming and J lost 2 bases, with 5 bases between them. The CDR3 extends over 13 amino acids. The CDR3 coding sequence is TGTGCCAGCAGCCAAGGACAGAACTATGGCTACACCTTC. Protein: CASSQGQNYGYTF.

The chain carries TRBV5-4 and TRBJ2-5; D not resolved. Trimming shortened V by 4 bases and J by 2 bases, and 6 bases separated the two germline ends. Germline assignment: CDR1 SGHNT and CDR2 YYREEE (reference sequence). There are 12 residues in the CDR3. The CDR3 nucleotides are TGTGCCAGCAGCCCTGAGCAAGAGACCCAGTACTTC. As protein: CASSPEQETQYF.

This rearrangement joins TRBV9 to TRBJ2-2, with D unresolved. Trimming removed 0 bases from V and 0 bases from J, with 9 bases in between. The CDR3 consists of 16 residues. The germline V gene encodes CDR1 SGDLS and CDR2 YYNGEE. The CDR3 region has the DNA TGTGCCAGCAGCGTAGGGAGAGGTACGAACACCGGGGAGCTGTTTTTT. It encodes CASSVGRGTNTGELFF.

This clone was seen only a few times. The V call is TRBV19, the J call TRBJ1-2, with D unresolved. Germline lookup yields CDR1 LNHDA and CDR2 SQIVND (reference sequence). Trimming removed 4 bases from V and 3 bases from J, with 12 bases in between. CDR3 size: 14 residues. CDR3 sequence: CASSTPGRHYGYTF. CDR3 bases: TGTGCCAGTAGTACCCCGGGGAGACACTATGGCTACACCTTC.

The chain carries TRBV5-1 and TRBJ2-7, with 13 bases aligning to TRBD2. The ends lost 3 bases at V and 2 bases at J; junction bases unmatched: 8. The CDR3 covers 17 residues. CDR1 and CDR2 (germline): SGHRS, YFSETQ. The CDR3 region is CASSSAGLAGVPYEQYF. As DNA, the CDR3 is TGCGCCAGCAGCTCAGCAGGACTAGCGGGAGTGCCCTACGAGCAGTACTTC.

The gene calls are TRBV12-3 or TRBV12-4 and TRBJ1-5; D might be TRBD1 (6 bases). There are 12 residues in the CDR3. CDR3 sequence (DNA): TGTACAGCATGGGGGCGCAATCAGCCCCAGCATTTT. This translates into CTAWGRNQPQHF.

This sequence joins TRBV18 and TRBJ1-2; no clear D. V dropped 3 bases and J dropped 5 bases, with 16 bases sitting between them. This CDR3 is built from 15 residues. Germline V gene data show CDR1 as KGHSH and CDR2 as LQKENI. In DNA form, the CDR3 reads TGTGCCAGCTCACCGGCGACTACGCTTCATTATGGCTACACCTTC. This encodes CASSPATTLHYGYTF.

The CDR3 sequence is CSVVTGPLAFTDTQYF. The DNA for the CDR3 is TGCAGCGTTGTGACAGGGCCCCTAGCATTCACAGATACGCAGTATTTT. The chain employs TRBV29-1 and TRBJ2-3; 7 bases are a match to TRBD1. The germline V gene encodes CDR1 SQVTM and CDR2 ANQGSEA. This CDR3 is 16 amino acids long. V lost 4 bases to trimming and J lost 2 bases; unmatched junction nucleotides: 12.

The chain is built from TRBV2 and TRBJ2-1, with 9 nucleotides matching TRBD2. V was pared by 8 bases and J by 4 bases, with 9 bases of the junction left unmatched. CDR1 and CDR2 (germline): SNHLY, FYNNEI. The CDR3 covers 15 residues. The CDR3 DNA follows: TGTGCCAGCGGGCCCCCGACTAGCGGTTACAATGAGCAGTTCTTC. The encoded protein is CASGPPTSGYNEQFF.

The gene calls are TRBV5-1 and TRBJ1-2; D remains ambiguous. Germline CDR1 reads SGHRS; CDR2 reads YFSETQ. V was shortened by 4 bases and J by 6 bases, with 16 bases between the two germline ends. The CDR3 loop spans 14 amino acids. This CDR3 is CASSPRSAEDGYTF. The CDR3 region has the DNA TGCGCCAGCAGCCCCCGGTCGGCAGAGGATGGCTACACCTTC. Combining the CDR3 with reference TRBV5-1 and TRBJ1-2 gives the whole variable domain KAGVTQTPRYLIKTRGQQVTLSCSPISGHRSVSWYQQTPGQGLQFLFEYFSETQRNKGNFPGRFSGRQFSNSRSEMNVSTLELGDSALYLCASSPRSAEDGYTFGSGTRLTVV.

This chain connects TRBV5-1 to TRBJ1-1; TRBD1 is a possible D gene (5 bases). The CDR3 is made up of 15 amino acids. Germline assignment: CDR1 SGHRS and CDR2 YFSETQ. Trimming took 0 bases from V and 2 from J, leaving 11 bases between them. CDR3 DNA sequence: TGCGCCAGCAGCTTGGGGGCCGGGGGAAACACTGAAGCTTTCTTT. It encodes CASSLGAGGNTEAFF.

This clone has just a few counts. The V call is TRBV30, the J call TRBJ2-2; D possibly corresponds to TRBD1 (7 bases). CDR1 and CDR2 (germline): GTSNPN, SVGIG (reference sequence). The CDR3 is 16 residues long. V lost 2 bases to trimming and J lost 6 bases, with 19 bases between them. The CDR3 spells CAWSPSPGQRAGELFF. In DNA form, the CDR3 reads TGTGCCTGGAGTCCGTCCCCGGGACAGCGGGCCGGGGAGCTGTTTTTT.

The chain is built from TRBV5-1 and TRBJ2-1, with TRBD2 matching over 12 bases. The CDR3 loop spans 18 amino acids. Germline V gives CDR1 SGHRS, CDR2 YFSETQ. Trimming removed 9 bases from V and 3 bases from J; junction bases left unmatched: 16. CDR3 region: CATGRGETSGRFYNEQFF. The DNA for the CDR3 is TGCGCCACCGGGAGGGGGGAAACTAGCGGGAGGTTCTACAATGAGCAGTTCTTC.

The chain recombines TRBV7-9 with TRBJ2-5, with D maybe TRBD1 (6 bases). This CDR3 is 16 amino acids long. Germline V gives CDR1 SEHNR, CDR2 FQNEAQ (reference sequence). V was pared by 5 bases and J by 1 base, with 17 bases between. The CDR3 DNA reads TGTGCCAGCAGCCCACCCCCAGGGGCGGTCCAAGAGACCCAGTACTTC. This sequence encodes CASSPPPGAVQETQYF.